The 14 T cell receptor beta chains below come from one sample, sequenced in a study of T-cell memory formation after mild COVID-19. TCRdb reprocessed the 5' RACE reads with MiXCR, giving one entry per CDR3 protein. This table holds 10,000 to 15,000 distinct CDR3 sequences, roughly 14% found once. The sequenced sample was PBMCs or a T cell subset sorted from them (not recorded which). Every receptor here comes from a man aged 18 to 30 who had mild COVID-19 (a few samples of this study predate the infection). Cell type and time point are not known.

Many counts were recorded for this clonotype. The chain has TRBV11-2 and TRBJ2-3, with TRBD2 identical over 15 bases. This CDR3 has 21 amino acids. CDR1 and CDR2 (germline): SGHAT, FQNNGV. Trimming cost V 0 bases and J 0 bases; bases outside gene matches: 10. The DNA for the CDR3 is TGTGCCAGCAGCTTAGATCCCCACGGACTAGCGGGGGGGGACAGCACAGATACGCAGTATTTT. Amino acids: CASSLDPHGLAGGDSTDTQYF.

The chain joins TRBV2 to TRBJ2-3, with 11 bases identical to TRBD2. Germline V gives CDR1 SNHLY, CDR2 FYNNEI. Trimming at V came to 7 bases and at J to 7 bases, leaving 4 bases not matched to a gene. This CDR3 region has 13 residues. The CDR3 region is CASITSGGYTQYF. Here the CDR3 DNA reads TGTGCCAGCATTACTAGCGGGGGCTATACGCAGTATTTT.

This clonotype was recorded at least ten times. The chain recombines TRBV6-5 with TRBJ2-7; D may match TRBD1 or TRBD2 (5 bases each). CDR1 is MNHEY and CDR2 is SVGAGI in the germline V gene. Between the trimmed V and J ends, which lost 4 bases and 2 bases, there was a span of 24 bases. There are 18 residues in the CDR3. The CDR3 nucleotides read TGTGCCAGCAGTTTATCAGGGAGATCCCCGGCTTGGCCCTACGAGCAGTACGTC. Residues: CASSLSGRSPAWPYEQYV.

This clonotype was observed a handful of times. This chain joins TRBV7-9 and TRBJ1-2; D uncertain. Germline V gene data show CDR1 as SEHNR and CDR2 as FQNEAQ (reference sequence). V lost 4 bases and J 3 bases, leaving 27 bases between the germline ends. This CDR3 has 19 residues. DNA of the CDR3: TGTGCCAGCAGCTCTCCTCCGGGGAGGGTAGCATGGGCGGACTATGGCTACACCTTC. Its translation is CASSSPPGRVAWADYGYTF.

Sample share makes this clonotype medium-sized (0.01 to 0.1%). V usage is TRBV12-3 or TRBV12-4 and J usage is TRBJ1-2, with D perhaps TRBD1 (5 bases). This CDR3 is built from 15 residues. Trimming cost V 2 bases and J 4 bases, with 14 bases left between them. Written as DNA, the CDR3 is TGTGCCAGCAGTTTAATTCAGGGTTTCATCTATGGCTACACCTTC. It codes for CASSLIQGFIYGYTF.

To note about this clonotype: This could be a read error, since a much larger clone is one nucleotide away. This chain links TRBV6-5 with TRBJ2-7, with a tentative D call TRBD1 (5 bases). V was pared by 6 bases and J by 1 base, with 10 bases between. CDR3 size: 13 residues. Germline V gene lookup returns CDR1 MNHEY and CDR2 SVGAGI. The CDR3 loop is CASRSQGSYEQYV. The CDR3 DNA follows: TGTGCCAGCAGGAGTCAGGGATCCTACGAGCAGTACGTC.

This clonotype was observed a handful of times. The chain is built from TRBV7-9 and TRBJ2-7; a weak D match, TRBD1 (6 bases). The germline V gene has CDR1 SEHNR and CDR2 FQNEAQ (reference sequence). Between the trimmed V and J ends, which lost 2 bases and 3 bases, there was a span of 8 bases. This CDR3 region has 13 residues. CDR3 in amino acids: CASSLRGSYEQYV. The CDR3 coding sequence is TGTGCCAGCAGCTTAAGGGGGAGCTACGAGCAGTACGTC.

This clonotype has ten or more counts. V usage is TRBV13 and J usage is TRBJ2-1; 9 bases fit TRBD2. This CDR3 contains 17 residues. V was clipped by 3 bases and J by 1 base; unmatched bases: 7. Germline V gene data show CDR1 as PRHDT and CDR2 as FYEKMQ (reference sequence). In DNA, the CDR3 is TGTGCCAGCAGCTTTCTAGGAGCGGGGGGTTCCTACAATGAGCAGTTCTTC. It encodes CASSFLGAGGSYNEQFF.

This clonotype was recorded many times. The CDR3 nucleotides are TGTGCCAGCAGCTTAAAAAGTCTTACAGATACGCAGTATTTT. Protein: CASSLKSLTDTQYF. The V call is TRBV7-6, the J call TRBJ2-3; D gene ambiguous. Looked up from germline, CDR1 is SGHVS and CDR2 is FNYEAQ. The CDR3 is made up of 14 amino acids. V gave up 2 bases and J gave up 3 bases, with 9 bases separating them.

The sample holds many counts of this clonotype. The V and J genes are TRBV27 and TRBJ2-4, with no clear D. This CDR3 has 16 residues. The germline V gene has CDR1 MNHEY and CDR2 SMNVEV (reference sequence). V was clipped by 2 bases and J by 0 bases, with 11 bases between them. In nucleotides, the CDR3 is TGTGCCAGCAGTTTAACCAGGCCTCTAGCCAAAAACATTCAGTACTTC. Translating gives CASSLTRPLAKNIQYF.

This clonotype counts as medium-sized. This sequence joins TRBV7-6 and TRBJ2-1, with D unclear. V was trimmed by 5 bases and J by 6 bases, leaving 14 bases between them. CDR3 size: 14 residues. The V gene's germline CDR1 is SGHVS and CDR2 FNYEAQ. CDR3: CASSAPPQSNEQFF. The CDR3 DNA reads TGTGCCAGCAGCGCTCCGCCACAGAGCAATGAGCAGTTCTTC.

The sample holds many counts of this clonotype. This chain connects TRBV6-1 to TRBJ1-4, with D possibly matching TRBD1 (6 bases). The CDR3 totals 19 residues. V shed 0 bases and J shed 11 bases, with 28 bases lying between them. Germline-derived CDR1 and CDR2 are MNHNS and SASEGT. DNA for the CDR3: TGTGCCAGCAGTGAAGCGTCTTCTGTATACAGGGAGTTACTTGACAAACTGTTTTTT. This sequence encodes CASSEASSVYRELLDKLFF.

This clonotype was observed a handful of times. For the CDR3, the DNA is TGTGCCAGCAGTTACAGAGTAGCGGGGGGAACCAATGAGCAGTTCTTC. This sequence encodes CASSYRVAGGTNEQFF. This chain connects TRBV6-5 to TRBJ2-1, with 10 bases that match TRBD2. CDR3 length: 16 residues. The germline CDR1 and CDR2 sequences are MNHEY and SVGAGI. V lost 2 bases and J lost 6; bases outside the gene matches: 7.

A few counts support this clonotype. V usage is TRBV3-1 and J usage is TRBJ2-3; 8 bases are a match to TRBD2. The germline gives CDR1 LGHDT, CDR2 YNNKEL (reference sequence). V shed 10 bases, J shed 4 bases, and the junction held 13 bases outside the gene matches. The CDR3 is made up of 15 amino acids. As DNA, the CDR3 is TGTGCCACCCGCAGCGGGGGCCCGGCTCCAGATACGCAGTATTTT. Amino acids: CATRSGGPAPDTQYF.